These T cell receptor beta chains were read from a single sample in a study of graft-versus-host responses after intestinal transplantation. Produced via immunoSEQ multiplex PCR; TCRdb's table is partial and in-frame only. Of 60,000 to 65,000 clones in the sample, around 90% were seen once. Sequenced here: ileum tissue, sampled 350 to 400 days after transplant. The receptor source for this set is a human patient who received an intestinal transplant, so some T cells may come from the graft donor. The CDR3 runs from the conserved cysteine through the conserved F or W. Fields, in order: clone size, D gene, V gene, J gene, CDR3 DNA, CDR3 protein. A D gene is named only where the DNA matches it firmly. Part of the rows lack a size; the others show once, few, many or a class for expanded clones.

>NA|NA|TRBV5-1|TRBJ2-5
TGCGCCAGCAGCTACCTGTCCCGCGGGACCGGGGAGACCCAGTACTTC
CASSYLSRGTGETQYF
>NA|TRBD1|TRBV2|TRBJ1-2
TGTGCCAGCAGCCTGACGGGACAGATCTATGGCTACACCTTC
CASSLTGQIYGYTF
>NA|NA|TRBV9|TRBJ1-6
TGTGCCAGCAGCGTGAGCTCCTATAATTCACCCCTCCACTTT
CASSVSSYNSPLHF
>NA|NA|TRBV5-1|TRBJ1-5
TGCGCCAGCAGCTTGGGGGACGAGGATCAGCCCCAGCATTTT
CASSLGDEDQPQHF
>NA|TRBD1|TRBV28|TRBJ1-5
TGTGCCAGCAGTTTGTGGGACAGTAATCAGCCCCAGCATTTT
CASSLWDSNQPQHF
>NA|TRBD1|TRBV5-5|TRBJ1-1
TGTGCCAGCAGCCCGCCAGGGGGGAACACTGAAGCTTTCTTT
CASSPPGGNTEAFF
>NA|TRBD2|TRBV7-2|TRBJ2-1
TGTGCCAGCAGCTTAGGGACTAGCTCCTACAATGAGCAGTTCTTC
CASSLGTSSYNEQFF
>NA|NA|TRBV7-2|TRBJ2-1
TGTGCCAGCAGCTTAGCGGGAATTAGGACCTACAATGAGCAGTTCTTC
CASSLAGIRTYNEQFF
>NA|NA|TRBV18|TRBJ2-7
TGTGCCAGCTCTGGTGGCACCTCCTACGAGCAGTACTTC
CASSGGTSYEQYF
>NA|NA|TRBV6-1|TRBJ1-4
TGTGCCAGCAGTGATATTTTCTCGACAGCCGAAAAACTGTTTTTT
CASSDIFSTAEKLFF
>NA|TRBD1|TRBV6-6|TRBJ1-2
TGTGCCAGCAGCCCTACTCCGGGACAGGGTTCCGGTGGCTACACCTTC
CASSPTPGQGSGGYTF
>NA|NA|TRBV2|TRBJ1-1
TGTGCCAGCAGTGAGGATCACTTTCGCACCACTGAAGCTTTCTTT
CASSEDHFRTTEAFF
>NA|NA|TRBV14|TRBJ1-5
TGTGCCAGCAGCCAAGGGACGAACGGGGTTTATAGCAATCAGCCCCAGCATTTT
CASSQGTNGVYSNQPQHF
>NA|TRBD1|TRBV14|TRBJ2-3
TGTGCCAGCAGCCAAGAGGACAGGGCTTTCGCAGATACGCAGTATTTT
CASSQEDRAFADTQYF
>NA|NA|TRBV14|TRBJ2-3
TGTGCCAGCAGCCAAGTGGGGACAGATACGCAGTATTTT
CASSQVGTDTQYF
>NA|NA|TRBV6-5|TRBJ1-1
TGTGCCAGCCTCGGGGCCGTGAGGACTGAAGCTTTCTTT
CASLGAVRTEAFF
>NA|TRBD1|TRBV7-3|TRBJ2-3
TGTGCCAGCAGCTTTGGAACAGGGGTCACAGATACGCAGTATTTT
CASSFGTGVTDTQYF
>few|NA|TRBV2|TRBJ2-7
TGTGCCAGCAGTGTTGGGGGGCGCCCCTACGAGCAGTACTTC
CASSVGGRPYEQYF
>NA|NA|TRBV5-6|TRBJ2-7
TGTGCCAGCAGCCCTAGGGTGGGACGGGAGCAGTACTTC
CASSPRVGREQYF
>few|NA|TRBV5-5|TRBJ1-1
TGTGCCAGCAGCTTCCGTCGGGGGGGTACTGAAGCTTTCTTT
CASSFRRGGTEAFF
>NA|NA|TRBV6-5|TRBJ1-1
TGTGCCAGCAGTTACTCGTGGGGGAACACTGAAGCTTTCTTT
CASSYSWGNTEAFF
>once|TRBD1|TRBV10-3|TRBJ2-1
TGTGCCATCAGTGAGACAGACAGGGACAATGAGCAGTTCTTC
CAISETDRDNEQFF
>NA|NA|TRBV2|TRBJ2-7
TGTGCCAGCAGCCCCACAAGCTACGAGCAGTACTTC
CASSPTSYEQYF
>NA|NA|TRBV7-2|TRBJ2-7
TGTGCCAGCAGCTTAGAGGGGTTCGTAGGGGAGCAGTACTTC
CASSLEGFVGEQYF
>NA|NA|TRBV7-2|TRBJ2-1
TGTGCCAGCAGCTTGTGGGGACTTCGAGGACTCTACAATGAGCAGTTCTTC
CASSLWGLRGLYNEQFF
>NA|TRBD2|TRBV5-1|TRBJ2-7
TGCGCCAGCAGCTTGTCGGGACTAGGCTACGAGCAGTACTTC
CASSLSGLGYEQYF
>NA|TRBD2|TRBV13|TRBJ2-7
TGTGCCAGCAGCAATAGCGGGAGTAAGGCCTACGAGCAGTACTTC
CASSNSGSKAYEQYF
>NA|NA|TRBV28|TRBJ2-3
TGTGCCATTGCGAGTGGGTCGGACACAGATACGCAGTATTTT
CAIASGSDTDTQYF
>NA|NA|TRBV7-6|TRBJ2-5
TGTGCCAGCAGCCGGGGACTGGAGACCCAGTACTTC
CASSRGLETQYF
>NA|NA|TRBV19|TRBJ2-2
TGTGCCAGTAGTATTACCCAGGGCCTACTCCCGAAAGGCACCGGGGAGCTGTTTTTT
CASSITQGLLPKGTGELFF
>NA|NA|TRBV2|TRBJ2-3
TGTGCCAGCAGTGAATTGGAGGTCGCAGATACGCAGTATTTT
CASSELEVADTQYF
>NA|NA|TRBV6-1|TRBJ1-3
TGTGCCATCATTGCTGGTGCCTCTGGAAACACCATATATTTT
CAIIAGASGNTIYF
>once|NA|TRBV6-5|TRBJ1-2
TGTGCCAGCACCCCGGCAGGACGCGATGGCTACACCTTC
CASTPAGRDGYTF
>NA|NA|TRBV19|TRBJ1-5
TGTGCCAGTAGTCCCGGGGGGAGGTATCCCCCCGATAGCAATCAGCCCCAGCATTTT
CASSPGGRYPPDSNQPQHF
>NA|NA|TRBV4-1|TRBJ1-1
TGCGCCAGCAGCCAAGGGGCCTGGGACACTGAAGCTTTCTTT
CASSQGAWDTEAFF